These 14 T cell receptor beta chains were all obtained from the same sample, sequenced in a study of T cells in women clearing cervical HPV infection. Sequencing was performed with immunoSEQ multiplex PCR; in TCRdb, only in-frame clones are kept and a portion is missing. The listing contains about 30,000 clones. Source material: blood buffy coat. All receptors derive from a woman aged 18 to 75 with a cervical HPV16 infection that either progressed to CIN3+ or cleared (not recorded which).

About this clone: The sequence runs out 3 residues before the end of the CDR3; the remainder is reconstructed from the germline J gene. This sequence joins TRBV29-1 and TRBJ2-5, with a weak D call TRBD2 (5 bases). This CDR3 spans 12 amino acids. Germline values: CDR1 SQVTM, CDR2 ANQGSEA. The V gene lost 7 bases and the J gene lost 4 bases, with 13 bases spanning the gap. The sequenced CDR3 bases are TGCAGCGCCGAGGGCCGAAGAGAGACC. It translates to CSAEGRRET. The complete CDR3 sequence is CSAEGRRETQYF.

Comment on this clone: The read ends 3 residues shy of where the CDR3 ends; the end is completed using the germline J gene. The gene calls are TRBV7-3 and TRBJ2-1; TRBD1 agrees at 8 bases. CDR3 length: 14 residues. Trimming at V came to 5 bases and at J to 8 bases, leaving 8 bases not matched to a gene. Looked up from germline, CDR1 is SGHTA and CDR2 is FQGTGA. CDR3: CASSTAQGVDEQFF. The sequenced part of the CDR3 DNA is TGTGCCAGCAGCACCGCACAGGGGGTCGATGAG.

Note on this clone: The CDR3 end lies 3 residues beyond the end of the read and is filled in from the germline J gene. This chain uses TRBV30 with TRBJ2-3, with 9 nucleotides matching TRBD2. The CDR3 is 14 residues long. Germline V gene data show CDR1 as GTSNPN and CDR2 as SVGIG (reference sequence). The CDR3 DNA, read in part, is TGTGCCTGGAGTTTAAGCGGGGGGTCGGCAACG. The encoded protein is CAWSLSGGSAT. The full CDR3 protein reads CAWSLSGGSATQYF. Drawing the rest from reference TRBV30 and TRBJ2-3, the complete variable domain is SQTIHQWPATLVQPVGSPLSLECTVEGTSNPNLYWYRQAAGRGLQLLFYSVGIGQISSEVPQNLSASRPQDRQFILSSKKLLLSDSGFYLCAWSLSGGSATQYFGPGTRLTVL.

Notes on this clone: The read terminates 3 residues before the CDR3 end, so the remaining end is supplied by the germline J gene. The V and J genes are TRBV6-4 and TRBJ2-2; D not resolved. The CDR3 contains 13 residues. Germline V gene sequence: CDR1 MRHNA, CDR2 SNTAGT. V lost 0 bases and J 4 bases, leaving 3 bases between the germline ends. CDR3 loop: CASSDSSTGELFF. CDR3 bases read: TGTGCCAGCAGTGACTCTAGCACCGGGGAG.

The DNA read from the CDR3 is TGCAGTGCTAGAGATCTTAGCGGGAGCTCCTACGAG. This gives the protein CSARDLSGSSYE. The entire CDR3 reads CSARDLSGSSYEQYF. This chain links TRBV20-1 with TRBJ2-7, with TRBD2 identical over 9 bases. The missing CDR3 end, 3 residues past where the read stops, is filled in from the germline J gene. The CDR3 sequence is 15 residues long. The junction had 3 bases not matched to a gene; V was cut back by 0 bases and J by 0 bases. Germline V gene sequence: CDR1 DFQATT, CDR2 SNEGSKA (reference sequence).

In the case of this clone: Relative to the germline gene, one junction end is altered; a read error may explain this. Sequencing ends 3 residues short of the CDR3 end; the germline J gene provides the rest. The same CDR3 arises from other DNA sequences in this sample as well. This chain joins TRBV7-3 and TRBJ2-1; weak D call: TRBD1 (7 bases). The germline CDR1 and CDR2 sequences are SGHTA and FQGTGA. The CDR3 covers 16 residues. The sequenced part of the CDR3 DNA is TGTGCTAGCAGCCCCACACGGACTACCAGGGGGAATGAG. It codes for CASSPTRTTRGNE. The whole CDR3 region reads CASSPTRTTRGNEQFF.

Partial CDR3 DNA: TGTGCCAGCAGCTTATCATACAGGGGGAACACTGAA. This codes for CASSLSYRGNTE. The complete CDR3 sequence is CASSLSYRGNTEAFF. The V call is TRBV7-9, the J call TRBJ1-1, with 7 bases matching TRBD1. The read falls 3 residues short of the CDR3 end, and the missing part is taken from the germline J gene. V lost 2 bases and J lost 1; bases outside the gene matches: 4. The CDR3 has 15 amino acids. The germline gives CDR1 SEHNR, CDR2 FQNEAQ (reference sequence).

Note on this clone: The DNA ends 3 residues before the CDR3 does, and the rest of the CDR3 is filled in from the germline J gene. The chain couples TRBV6-2 or TRBV6-3 to TRBJ2-7; a weak D match, TRBD2 (5 bases). This CDR3 comprises 15 residues. With 5 bases removed from V and 5 bases from J, the gap between germline ends came to 19 bases. CDR1 and CDR2 (germline): MNHEY, SVGEGT. Partial CDR3 DNA: TGTGCCAGCAGTGCCCCTGGACGGGCGGGCGACGAG. This translates into CASSAPGRAGDE. The whole CDR3 reads CASSAPGRAGDEQYF.

On this clone itself: The read halts 3 residues ahead of the CDR3 end, with the missing end drawn from the germline J gene. The genes are TRBV12-3 or TRBV12-4 and TRBJ2-1; D may be TRBD2 (5 bases). The CDR3 totals 11 residues. V gave up 6 bases and J gave up 9 bases, with 9 bases separating them. Incomplete CDR3 DNA: TGTGCCAGCAGACTAGACACTGAG. This gives the protein CASRLDTE. In full, the CDR3 is CASRLDTEQFF.

CDR3 protein: CASTEGGGDNEQFF. The sequenced CDR3 bases are TGTGCCAGCACCGAGGGCGGGGGAGACAATGAG. The gene calls are TRBV7-9 and TRBJ2-1, with 7 bases identical to TRBD2. The sequenced fragment ends 3 residues before the CDR3 boundary, so the rest is inferred from the germline J gene. The CDR3 is 14 amino acids. Germline trimming cut 7 bases from V and 5 bases from J; bases unmatched to any gene: 8. CDR1 and CDR2 from the germline V gene are SEHNR and FQNEAQ (reference sequence).

Incomplete CDR3 DNA: TGTGCCAGCAGTGGGGTGGCAGGGCGCTATGGC. It yields the protein CASSGVAGRYG. The full CDR3 reads CASSGVAGRYGYTF. The chain carries TRBV2 and TRBJ1-2; D is perhaps TRBD1 (5 bases). Coverage ceases 3 residues before the CDR3 finishes, and the germline J gene fills in the end. CDR3 length equals 14 residues. Between the trimmed V and J ends, which lost 4 bases and 4 bases, there was a span of 13 bases. CDR1 is SNHLY and CDR2 is FYNNEI in the germline V gene.

Comments on this clone: Coverage ceases 3 residues before the CDR3 finishes, and the germline J gene fills in the end. The chain has TRBV5-1 and TRBJ1-2; 10 bases are shared with TRBD1. Per germline, CDR1 SGHRS and CDR2 YFSETQ. CDR3 length: 16 residues. V lost 3 bases, J lost 6 bases, and 11 bases stayed unmatched. CDR3 sequence reads: CASSSRQGAHSNGYTF. CDR3 bases read: TGCGCCAGCAGCTCAAGACAGGGGGCGCATTCAAATGGC.

As for this clone: The CDR3 extends 3 residues past the end of the read, so its final part is completed from the germline J gene. V gene TRBV20-1 combines with J gene TRBJ1-1, with TRBD1 as a possible D gene (6 bases). The CDR3 covers 11 residues. Germline V CDR1 and CDR2: DFQATT, SNEGSKA (reference sequence). The CDR3 is CSAEKGEVAFF. The DNA read from the CDR3 is TGCAGTGCTGAGAAGGGGGAGGTA.

Points on this clone: With the read ending 3 residues before the CDR3 end, the germline J gene is used to fill in that end. The rearrangement joins TRBV5-1 to TRBJ2-3; 7 bases line up with TRBD1. V dropped 5 bases and J dropped 4; count of bases not matched to a gene: 4. Per the germline V gene, CDR1 is SGHRS and CDR2 is YFSETQ. This CDR3 region has 13 residues. The CDR3 spells CASRQTGADTQYF. The part of the CDR3 DNA that was read is TGCGCCAGCAGGCAAACAGGGGCAGATACG.